These T cell receptor beta chains were read from a single sample in a study of shared clonotypes between healthy human individuals. Method: immunoSEQ multiplex PCR; TCRdb's copy keeps in-frame clones and lacks some. The repertoire holds over a million clones, with about four fifths as singletons. The sequencing sample was made of memory CD4+ T cells from PBMCs. All receptors come from a man between 18 and 35 years old in good health. Some clones in this sample may be carry-over from other donors' samples. The CDR3 runs from the conserved cysteine through the conserved F or W. The D gene is left open where the match is weak. Clone size, where shown, is once, few, many, or a class for clones that have expanded.

d_gene,abundance,v_gene,j_gene,CDR3aa,CDR3nt
NA,NA,TRBV28,TRBJ2-1,CASSLSHLAEQFF,TGTGCCAGCAGTTTATCCCATCTAGCGGAGCAGTTCTTC
NA,NA,TRBV6-1,TRBJ2-2,CASSRWSENTGELFF,TGTGCCAGCAGCAGGTGGAGTGAGAACACCGGGGAGCTGTTTTTT
NA,NA,TRBV28,TRBJ2-5,CASSFGGEEETQYF,TGTGCCAGCAGTTTTGGCGGTGAGGAGGAGACCCAGTACTTC
TRBD1,once,TRBV6-1,TRBJ2-7,CASSERRTGAHEQYF,TGTGCCAGCAGTGAAAGGCGGACAGGGGCCCACGAGCAGTACTTC
NA,NA,TRBV5-1,TRBJ1-5,CASSKGDGGIDQPQHF,TGCGCCAGCAGCAAGGGGGACGGGGGGATCGATCAGCCCCAGCATTTT
NA,NA,TRBV28,TRBJ2-4,CASSPFGIQYF,TGTGCCAGCAGTCCTTTTGGCATTCAGTACTTC
NA,NA,TRBV7-3,TRBJ1-2,CASSPDRLYGYTF,TGTGCCAGCAGCCCCGACAGGTTATATGGCTACACCTTC
TRBD2,NA,TRBV7-6,TRBJ2-3,CASSSLAGSSTDTQYF,TGTGCCAGCAGCTCCTTAGCGGGAAGTAGCACAGATACGCAGTATTTT
TRBD1,NA,TRBV2,TRBJ2-7,CASSERRPGQGAYEQYF,TGTGCCAGCAGTGAAAGAAGGCCGGGACAGGGGGCCTACGAGCAGTACTTC
NA,NA,TRBV5-1,TRBJ2-5,CASGARETQYF,TGCGCCAGCGGGGCTCGGGAGACCCAGTACTTC
NA,NA,TRBV7-8,TRBJ2-1,CASSQTRADEQFF,TGTGCCAGCAGCCAGACTAGGGCTGATGAGCAGTTCTTC
NA,NA,TRBV28,TRBJ1-1,CASSAPRREMNTEAFF,TGTGCCAGCAGCGCCCCCCGCCGGGAGATGAACACTGAAGCTTTCTTT
TRBD1,NA,TRBV5-1,TRBJ1-5,CASSTGQGDQPQHF,TGCGCCAGCAGCACGGGACAGGGTGATCAGCCCCAGCATTTT
NA,NA,TRBV4-3,TRBJ2-2,CASSQHGGDTGELFF,TGCGCCAGCAGCCAGCACGGGGGCGACACCGGGGAGCTGTTTTTT
TRBD2,once,TRBV12-5,TRBJ2-2,CASQLAGGRGELFF,TGTGCTAGCCAACTAGCGGGAGGCAGGGGGGAGCTGTTTTTT
NA,NA,TRBV10-3,TRBJ2-7,CAISEVGRDYEQYF,TGTGCCATCAGTGAAGTGGGACGAGACTACGAGCAGTACTTC
NA,once,TRBV5-6,TRBJ2-7,CASSFASASYEQYF,TGTGCCAGCAGCTTTGCTAGCGCTTCCTACGAGCAGTACTTC
TRBD2,NA,TRBV5-1,TRBJ2-7,CASSFSGTSGRDYEQYF,TGCGCCAGCAGCTTCTCCGGGACTAGCGGGAGGGACTACGAGCAGTACTTC
TRBD1,NA,TRBV29-1,TRBJ2-7,CSAMIRDRGYEQYF,TGCAGCGCAATGATTCGGGACAGGGGCTACGAGCAGTACTTC
NA,once,TRBV5-4,TRBJ2-5,CASTQRMGGGETQYF,TGTGCCAGCACCCAACGAATGGGGGGCGGGGAGACCCAGTACTTC
TRBD1,NA,TRBV28,TRBJ1-5,CASSPGGVGQPQHF,TGTGCCAGCAGTCCAGGGGGGGTTGGACAGCCCCAGCATTTT
NA,NA,TRBV18,TRBJ2-7,CASSPSDYEQYF,TGTGCCAGCTCACCCTCCGACTACGAGCAGTACTTC
NA,many,TRBV10-3,TRBJ1-2,CAISEGLLTKGYGYTF,TGTGCCATCAGTGAAGGTCTGCTTACCAAGGGCTATGGCTACACCTTC
NA,few,TRBV30,TRBJ1-4,CAWSIRRNEKLFF,TGTGCCTGGAGTATACGGAGAAATGAAAAACTGTTTTTT